This T cell receptor beta chain was obtained from a study of T cells expressing NK-cell markers. Across the study: Sequencing of TCR beta repertoires drew on sorted CD3+CD56+NKG2C+, CD3+CD56+NKG2C- and CD3+CD56-NKG2C+ T cells.

With the 5' RACE reads reprocessed, TCRdb shows one record per CDR3 protein and no DNA. The table lists approximately 22,000 distinct CDR3 sequences, with roughly 54% in the top ten. Overall study results and limits: Of the CD8+ T cells in a handful of donors, roughly 1.0-7.0% belonged to dominant NKG2C+ clonotypes. Among several donors, these clonotypes also ranked first in the CD3+CD56-NKG2C+ fraction.

On this clonotype: The target antigen is unknown.

The CDR3 has 16 residues. In germline, CDR1 is DFQATT, CDR2 SNEGSKA (reference sequence). V is TRBV20-1 and J is TRBJ1-1; TCRdb indicates TRBD1, and absent DNA this call remains unverified. The sequenced sample consisted of blood T cells: a sorted CD56 or NKG2C T cell subset, CD4+ or CD8+ T cells, or bulk PBMC T cells (not recorded which). The sequence was obtained from a man aged 18-75 years in good health. The CDR3 spells CSARSDRGWGGTEAFF.